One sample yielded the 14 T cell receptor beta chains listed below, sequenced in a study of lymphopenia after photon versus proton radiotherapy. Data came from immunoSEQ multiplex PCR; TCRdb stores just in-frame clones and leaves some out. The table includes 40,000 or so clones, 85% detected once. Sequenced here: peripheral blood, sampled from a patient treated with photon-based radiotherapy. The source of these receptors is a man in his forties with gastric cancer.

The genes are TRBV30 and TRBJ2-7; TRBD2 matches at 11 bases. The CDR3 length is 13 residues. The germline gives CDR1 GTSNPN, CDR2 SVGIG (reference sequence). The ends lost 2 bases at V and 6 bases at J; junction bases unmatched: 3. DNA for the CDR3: TGTGCCTGGAGTCTCGGACTAGCGGGCGAGCAGTACTTC. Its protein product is CAWSLGLAGEQYF.

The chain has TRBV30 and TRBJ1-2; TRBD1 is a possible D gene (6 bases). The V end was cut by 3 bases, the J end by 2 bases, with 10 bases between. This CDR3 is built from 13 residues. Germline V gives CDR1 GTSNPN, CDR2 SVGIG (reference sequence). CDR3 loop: CAWSSGTNYGYTF. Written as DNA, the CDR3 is TGTGCCTGGAGCAGCGGGACAAACTATGGCTACACCTTC.

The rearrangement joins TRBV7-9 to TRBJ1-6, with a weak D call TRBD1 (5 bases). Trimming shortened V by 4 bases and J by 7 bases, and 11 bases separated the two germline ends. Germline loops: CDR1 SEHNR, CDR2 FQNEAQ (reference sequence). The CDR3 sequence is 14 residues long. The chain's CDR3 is CASSSDTGNSPLHF. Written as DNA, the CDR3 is TGTGCCAGCAGCTCGGACACTGGGAATTCACCCCTCCACTTT.

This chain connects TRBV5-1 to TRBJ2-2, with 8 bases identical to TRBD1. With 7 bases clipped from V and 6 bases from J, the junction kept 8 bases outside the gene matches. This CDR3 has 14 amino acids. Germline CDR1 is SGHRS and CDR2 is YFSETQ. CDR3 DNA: TGCGCCAGCGGAACAGGGGGTACGTCCGGGGAGCTGTTTTTT. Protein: CASGTGGTSGELFF.

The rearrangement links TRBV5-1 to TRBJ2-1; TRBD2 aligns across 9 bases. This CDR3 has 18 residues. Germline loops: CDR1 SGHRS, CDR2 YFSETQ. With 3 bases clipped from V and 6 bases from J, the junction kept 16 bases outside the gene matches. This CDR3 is CASSSIPTSGGIGNEQFF. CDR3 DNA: TGCGCCAGCAGCTCAATCCCGACTAGCGGCGGGATAGGCAATGAGCAGTTCTTC.

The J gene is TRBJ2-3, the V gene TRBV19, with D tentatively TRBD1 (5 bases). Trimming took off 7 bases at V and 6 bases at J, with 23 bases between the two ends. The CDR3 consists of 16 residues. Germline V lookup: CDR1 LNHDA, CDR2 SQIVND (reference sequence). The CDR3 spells CASTAGRRDGMDTQYF. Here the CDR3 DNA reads TGTGCCAGTACCGCAGGGCGCAGGGATGGAATGGATACGCAGTATTTT.

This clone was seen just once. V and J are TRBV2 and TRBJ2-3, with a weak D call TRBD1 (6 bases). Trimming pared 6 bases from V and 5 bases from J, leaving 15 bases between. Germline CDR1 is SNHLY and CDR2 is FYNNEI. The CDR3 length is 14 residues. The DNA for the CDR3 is TGTGCCAGCAGGGGAATACAGGGATTAGATACGCAGTATTTT. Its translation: CASRGIQGLDTQYF.

The CDR3 DNA sequence: TGTGCCAGCAGCTTCGAAGGGACTTTCTACACCTTC. Its translation: CASSFEGTFYTF. The chain uses TRBV7-9 and TRBJ1-2; TRBD1 might be the D (5 bases). Germline CDR1 reads SEHNR; CDR2 reads FQNEAQ (reference sequence). CDR3 size: 12 residues. Trimming cost V 3 bases and J 10 bases, with 12 bases left between them.

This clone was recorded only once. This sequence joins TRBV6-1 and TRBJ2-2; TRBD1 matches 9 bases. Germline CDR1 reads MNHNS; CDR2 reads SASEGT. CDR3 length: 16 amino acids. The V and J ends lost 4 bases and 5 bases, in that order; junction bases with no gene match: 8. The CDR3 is CASSAFPTGGTGELFF. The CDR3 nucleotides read TGTGCCAGCAGTGCCTTTCCGACAGGGGGAACCGGGGAGCTGTTTTTT.

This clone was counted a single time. CDR3 region: CASSYSSGSGYTF. The CDR3 DNA reads TGTGCCAGCAGTTACTCGTCCGGGTCTGGCTACACCTTC. The chain recombines TRBV6-6 with TRBJ1-2; D unclear. The CDR3 sequence is 13 residues long. V shed 0 bases and J shed 7 bases, with 9 bases lying between them. Germline V gene lookup returns CDR1 MNHNY and CDR2 SVGAGI (reference sequence).

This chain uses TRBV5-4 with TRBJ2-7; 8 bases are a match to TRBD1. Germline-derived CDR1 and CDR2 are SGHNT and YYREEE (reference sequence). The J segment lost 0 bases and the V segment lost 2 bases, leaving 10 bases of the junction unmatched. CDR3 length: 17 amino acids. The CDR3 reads CASSFIPRDRSSYEQYF. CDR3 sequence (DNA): TGTGCCAGCAGCTTCATCCCCCGGGACAGGAGCTCCTACGAGCAGTACTTC. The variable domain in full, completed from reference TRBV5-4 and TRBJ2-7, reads ETGVTQSPTHLIKTRGQQVTLRCSSQSGHNTVSWYQQALGQGPQFIFQYYREEENGRGNFPPRFSGLQFPNYSSELNVNALELDDSALYLCASSFIPRDRSSYEQYFGPGTRLTVT.

CDR3 protein: CASSPIPENTEAFF. In DNA form, the CDR3 reads TGTGCCAGCAGCCCGATCCCCGAGAACACTGAAGCTTTCTTT. V is TRBV9 and J is TRBJ1-1, with D hard to call. V was cut by 4 bases and J by 1 base, with 11 bases left in between. The CDR3 spans 14 residues. Germline V CDR1 and CDR2: SGDLS, YYNGEE.

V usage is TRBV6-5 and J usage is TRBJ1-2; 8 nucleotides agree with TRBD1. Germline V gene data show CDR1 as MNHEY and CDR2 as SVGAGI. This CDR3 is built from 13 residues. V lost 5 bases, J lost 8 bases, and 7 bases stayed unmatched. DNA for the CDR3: TGTGCCAGCAGTCGGGACAGGCTTGGGGGCTACACCTTC. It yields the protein CASSRDRLGGYTF.

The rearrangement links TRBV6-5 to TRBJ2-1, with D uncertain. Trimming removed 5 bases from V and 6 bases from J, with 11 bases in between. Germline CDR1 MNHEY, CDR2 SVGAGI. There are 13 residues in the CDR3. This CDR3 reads CASSLRHLNEQFF. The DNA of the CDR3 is TGTGCCAGCAGTCTCCGACACCTCAATGAGCAGTTCTTC.